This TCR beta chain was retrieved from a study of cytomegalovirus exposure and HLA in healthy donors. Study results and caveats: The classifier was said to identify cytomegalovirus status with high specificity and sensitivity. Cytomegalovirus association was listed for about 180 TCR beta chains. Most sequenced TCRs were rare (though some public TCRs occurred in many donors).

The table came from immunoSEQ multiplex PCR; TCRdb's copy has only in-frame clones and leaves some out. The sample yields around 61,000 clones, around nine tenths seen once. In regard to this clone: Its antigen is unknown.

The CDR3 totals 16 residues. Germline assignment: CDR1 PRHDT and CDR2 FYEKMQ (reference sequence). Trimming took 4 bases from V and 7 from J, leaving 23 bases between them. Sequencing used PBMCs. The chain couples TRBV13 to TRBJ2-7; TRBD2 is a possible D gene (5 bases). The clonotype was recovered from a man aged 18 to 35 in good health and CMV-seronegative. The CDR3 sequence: CASSSRATGPTGEQYF. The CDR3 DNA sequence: TGTGCCAGCAGCTCCCGGGCCACGGGTCCTACGGGGGAGCAGTACTTC.